The 9 T cell receptor beta chains in this list originate from one sample, sequenced in a study of T-cell reconstitution after alpha-beta-depleted transplantation in children. Molecular barcoding with unique molecular identifiers was used for the TCRbeta library. One entry per CDR3 protein, called by TCRdb with MiXCR from the PCR reads. Seen here are about 110,000 distinct CDR3 sequences, around 6.4% observed once, and the top ten hold approximately 25%. The sequenced sample was PBMCs, mostly from graft donor cells, obtained 360 days after TCRalphabeta/CD19-depleted stem cell transplant. Receptors originate from a male patient under 10 years old who had a stem cell transplant for acute lymphoblastic leukemia, so the T cells may come from the graft donor.

This clonotype was recorded a few times. The chain uses TRBV6-6 and TRBJ2-3, with D perhaps being TRBD1 or TRBD2 (6 bases each). The germline V and J ends were trimmed by 2 bases and 5 bases, with 8 bases remaining between them. The CDR3 has 13 amino acids. CDR1 is MNHNY, CDR2 SVGAGI, per germline (reference sequence). This CDR3 is CASSYRGEDTQYF. The CDR3 region has the DNA TGTGCCAGCAGTTACAGGGGGGAAGATACGCAGTATTTT.

The V call is TRBV15, the J call TRBJ2-7; the match to TRBD1 covers 8 bases. V gave up 2 bases and J gave up 7 bases; unmatched junction bases: 4. This CDR3 has 13 residues. CDR1 LNHNV and CDR2 YYDKDF come from the germline V gene (reference sequence). CDR3 loop: CATSRRQGNEQYF. The CDR3, as DNA: TGTGCCACCAGCAGACGACAGGGGAATGAGCAGTACTTC.

This clonotype was recorded many times. V gene TRBV15 combines with J gene TRBJ2-2, with D perhaps TRBD1 (5 bases). Germline lookup yields CDR1 LNHNV and CDR2 YYDKDF (reference sequence). V lost 9 bases and J lost 0, with 11 bases in between. The CDR3 is 14 residues long. CDR3 protein: CATSSGPNTGELFF. The CDR3 DNA follows: TGTGCCACATCCTCAGGGCCGAACACCGGGGAGCTGTTTTTT.

This clonotype has at least ten counts. The chain combines TRBV10-3 with TRBJ1-1; TRBD1 is a possible D gene (5 bases). V lost 5 bases, J lost 6 bases, and 10 bases lay in between. The CDR3 is 12 amino acids. The germline CDR1 and CDR2 sequences are ENHRY and SYGVKD. In DNA, the CDR3 is TGTGCCATCAGTCGTTCACAGGCTGAAGCTTTCTTT. Its translation: CAISRSQAEAFF.

This clonotype was seen many times. The rearrangement joins TRBV11-3 to TRBJ2-7, with 8 bases fitting TRBD2. This CDR3 is built from 15 residues. From germline, CDR1 is SGHNT and CDR2 YENEEA. V was clipped by 5 bases and J by 5 bases; unmatched bases: 11. CDR3 in amino acids: CASSQSGGAGHEQYF. The CDR3 DNA is TGTGCCAGCAGCCAGAGCGGGGGCGCTGGGCACGAGCAGTACTTC.

This clonotype was observed at least ten times. The chain joins TRBV2 to TRBJ2-1; D is uncertain. Per germline, CDR1 SNHLY and CDR2 FYNNEI. Trimming shortened V by 6 bases and J by 10 bases, and 4 bases separated the two germline ends. The CDR3 loop spans 9 amino acids. CDR3 region: CASRGEQFF. The CDR3 DNA sequence: TGTGCCAGCAGAGGGGAGCAGTTCTTC.

The table lists this clonotype with many counts. The chain employs TRBV11-2 and TRBJ2-1; D is perhaps TRBD1 (5 bases). CDR1 is SGHAT and CDR2 is FQNNGV in the germline V gene. This CDR3 is built from 16 residues. Between the trimmed V and J ends, which lost 1 base and 0 bases, there was a span of 10 bases. CDR3 sequence (DNA): TGTGCCAGCAGCTTAGGGGGCACCCACTCCTACAATGAGCAGTTCTTC. Residues: CASSLGGTHSYNEQFF.

This clonotype occurred many times. The gene calls are TRBV9 and TRBJ2-2, with 10 bases lining up with TRBD1. The CDR3 has 17 amino acids. Germline V gene lookup returns CDR1 SGDLS and CDR2 YYNGEE. V trimming: 0 bases; J trimming: 4 bases; junction bases outside the gene matches: 6. CDR3 region: CASSVGRQGARTGELFF. CDR3 sequence (DNA): TGTGCCAGCAGCGTAGGAAGACAGGGGGCTCGCACCGGGGAGCTGTTTTTT.

This clonotype was seen only a few times. The CDR3 DNA follows: TGTGCCAGTAGTATCAACGAGGGCTACGAGCAGTACTTC. It yields the protein CASSINEGYEQYF. This chain connects TRBV19 to TRBJ2-7, with TRBD2 as a possible D gene (5 bases). The V end was cut by 3 bases, the J end by 3 bases, with 9 bases between. This CDR3 has 13 residues. CDR1 and CDR2 from the germline V gene are LNHDA and SQIVND (reference sequence).